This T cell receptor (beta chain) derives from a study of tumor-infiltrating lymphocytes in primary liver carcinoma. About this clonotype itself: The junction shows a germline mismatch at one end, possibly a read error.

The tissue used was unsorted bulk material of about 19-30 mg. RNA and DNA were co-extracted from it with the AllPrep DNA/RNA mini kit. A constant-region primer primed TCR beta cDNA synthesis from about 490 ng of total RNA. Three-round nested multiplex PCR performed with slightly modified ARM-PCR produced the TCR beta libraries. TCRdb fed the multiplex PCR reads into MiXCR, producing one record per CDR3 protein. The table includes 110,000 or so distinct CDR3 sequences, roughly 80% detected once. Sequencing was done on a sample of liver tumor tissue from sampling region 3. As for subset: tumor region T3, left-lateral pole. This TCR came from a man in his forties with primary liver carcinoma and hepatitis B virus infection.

The CDR3 protein is CASSFSSQGAPDTRYF. CDR3 DNA sequence: TGTGCCAGCAGTTTCTCATCCCAGGGTGCCCCAGATACGCGGTATTTT. The chain uses TRBV6-5 and TRBJ2-3, with a tentative D call TRBD1 (5 bases). Looked up from germline, CDR1 is MNHEY and CDR2 is SVGAGI. This CDR3 is 16 amino acids long.